This section outlines one T cell receptor (beta chain) sequence together with its context. V was trimmed by 5 bases and J by 4 bases, leaving 9 bases between them. From germline, CDR1 is KGHSH and CDR2 LQKENI. The CDR3 runs to 13 residues. Assay used: immunoSEQ multiplex PCR; TCRdb lists only in-frame clones, some missing. Here the sample spans about 130,000 clones, 93% being singletons. These data originate in a study of T cell responses to AZD1222 COVID-19 vaccine. The genes are TRBV18 and TRBJ2-1; D call uncertain. This receptor was obtained from an adult in good health. Sequencing was performed on peripheral blood, taken on day 0 of AZD1222 vaccination. Here the CDR3 DNA reads TGTGCCAGCTCAGGTGGGCAGTACAATGAGCAGTTCTTC. Protein sequence: CASSGGQYNEQFF.